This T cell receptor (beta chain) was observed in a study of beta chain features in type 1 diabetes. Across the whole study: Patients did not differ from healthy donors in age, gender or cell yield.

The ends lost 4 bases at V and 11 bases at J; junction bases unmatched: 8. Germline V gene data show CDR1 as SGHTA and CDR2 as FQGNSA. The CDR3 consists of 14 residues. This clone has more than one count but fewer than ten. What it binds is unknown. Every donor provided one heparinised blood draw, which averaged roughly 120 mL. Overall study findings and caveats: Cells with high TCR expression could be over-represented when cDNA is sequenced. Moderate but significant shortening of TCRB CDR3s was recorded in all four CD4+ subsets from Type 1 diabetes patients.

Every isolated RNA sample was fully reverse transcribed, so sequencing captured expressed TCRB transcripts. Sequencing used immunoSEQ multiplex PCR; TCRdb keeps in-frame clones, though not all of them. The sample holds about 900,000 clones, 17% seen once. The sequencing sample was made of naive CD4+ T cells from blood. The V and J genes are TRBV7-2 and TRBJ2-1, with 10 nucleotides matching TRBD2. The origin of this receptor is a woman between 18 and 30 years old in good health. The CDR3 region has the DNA TGTGCCAGCAGCTATGGGACTAGCGCTGCCAAGCAGTTCTTC. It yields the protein CASSYGTSAAKQFF.